These 31 T cell receptor beta chains were sequenced from one sample in a study of shared clonotypes between healthy human individuals. TCRdb keeps only in-frame clones here, not all; method: immunoSEQ multiplex PCR. The sample includes a few hundred thousand clones, 65% to 70% of them seen just once. The sequencing sample was made of memory CD4+ T cells sorted from blood. As for subset: CD45RA-negative fraction. Source of these receptors: a man aged 25 to 40 in good health.

This clone was observed a handful of times. This chain connects TRBV5-1 to TRBJ2-5, with D tentatively TRBD1 (6 bases). V lost 4 bases and J 5 bases, leaving 24 bases between the germline ends. The CDR3 is made up of 17 amino acids. Germline V gene data show CDR1 as SGHRS and CDR2 as YFSETQ. The CDR3 nucleotides read TGCGCCAGCAGCGGGGGATTACAGGGTGCCCAGTGGGAGACCCAGTACTTC. Amino acid sequence: CASSGGLQGAQWETQYF.

This clone was picked up a small number of times. J is TRBJ1-2 and V is TRBV11-2; D call uncertain. The CDR3 is made up of 13 amino acids. Trimming took off 3 bases at V and 0 bases at J, with 5 bases between the two ends. The germline V gene has CDR1 SGHAT and CDR2 FQNNGV. CDR3 protein: CASSFATNYGYTF. The CDR3 nucleotides read TGTGCCAGCAGCTTTGCCACTAACTATGGCTACACCTTC.

The chain recombines TRBV21-1 with TRBJ2-3; the table's D call of TRBD1 was not tested on the DNA. TRBV21-1 is deemed a pseudogene. The CDR3 loop spans 14 amino acids. CDR3: CASGQGTVPDTQYF. DNA of the CDR3: TGTGCCAGCGGACAGGGTACGGTCCCAGATACGCAGTATTTT.

The chain combines TRBV28 with TRBJ2-3; D gene uncertain. This CDR3 has 18 amino acids. Germline assignment: CDR1 MDHEN and CDR2 SYDVKM. The V end was cut by 5 bases, the J end by 8 bases, with 29 bases between. CDR3 residues: CASSAPLVGTGGVGTQYF. CDR3 nucleotides: TGTGCCAGCAGTGCCCCCCTTGTGGGCACGGGCGGAGTAGGTACGCAGTATTTT.

This clone was seen more than once but under ten times. J is TRBJ1-2 and V is TRBV15, with a possible D match to TRBD1 (6 bases). CDR1 is LNHNV and CDR2 is YYDKDF in the germline V gene (reference sequence). The CDR3 runs 15 residues. V was pared by 5 bases and J by 1 base, with 14 bases between. CDR3 protein: CATSQKGELNYGYTF. Written as DNA, the CDR3 is TGTGCCACCAGCCAAAAGGGGGAGCTTAACTATGGCTACACCTTC. Looking up the rest from reference TRBV15 and TRBJ1-2 gives the full variable domain: DAMVIQNPRYQVTQFGKPVTLSCSQTLNHNVMYWYQQKSSQAPKLLFHYYDKDFNNEADTPDNFQSRRPNTSFCFLDIRSPGLGDTAMYLCATSQKGELNYGYTFGSGTRLTVV.

In this sample, this clone turned up many times. V gene TRBV7-9 combines with J gene TRBJ2-7; the match to TRBD1 covers 7 bases. This CDR3 is built from 15 residues. Germline CDR1 is SEHNR and CDR2 is FQNEAQ (reference sequence). Trimming cost V 4 bases and J 2 bases; bases outside gene matches: 8. CDR3 in DNA: TGTGCCAGCAGCTCCGACAGGGCATCAGCCTACGAGCAGTACTTC. Translating it yields CASSSDRASAYEQYF. The variable domain in full, completed from reference TRBV7-9 and TRBJ2-7, reads DTGVSQNPRHKITKRGQNVTFRCDPISEHNRLYWYRQTLGQGPEFLTYFQNEAQLEKSRLLSDRFSAERPKGSFSTLEIQRTEQGDSAMYLCASSSDRASAYEQYFGPGTRLTVT.

This clone was seen only a few times. The V gene is TRBV11-3, the J gene TRBJ2-1, with D perhaps given as TRBD1 or TRBD2 (5 bases each). Per germline, CDR1 SGHNT and CDR2 YENEEA. There are 14 residues in the CDR3. Trimming stripped 1 base from V and 9 bases from J, with 13 bases between. Here the CDR3 DNA reads TGTGCCAGCAGCTTAGTCTCCGCCGGGGCTGAGCAGTTCTTC. Translated, it gives CASSLVSAGAEQFF.

Only a few counts were recorded for this clone. The chain links TRBV18 to TRBJ2-6; perhaps TRBD1 as D (5 bases). The CDR3 is 17 residues long. V lost 3 bases and J lost 2, with 14 bases in between. From germline, CDR1 is KGHSH and CDR2 LQKENI. CDR3 sequence reads: CASSPSTGFPGANVLTF. The CDR3, as DNA: TGTGCCAGCTCACCTTCAACAGGCTTCCCTGGGGCCAACGTCCTGACTTTC.

Comments on this clone: This specimen includes other DNA sequences encoding the same CDR3. The chain links TRBV29-1 to TRBJ2-3, with 9 positions matching TRBD1. This CDR3 has 13 amino acids. Trimming removed 6 bases from V and 3 bases from J; junction bases left unmatched: 4. Germline CDR1 SQVTM, CDR2 ANQGSEA. The CDR3 DNA sequence: TGCAGCGTGGACAGGGGTGGGACAGATACGCAGTATTTT. Its translation is CSVDRGGTDTQYF.

The sample holds a few counts of this clone. This chain links TRBV28 with TRBJ1-2; tentative D call: TRBD1 (5 bases). Trimming shortened V by 3 bases and J by 7 bases, and 12 bases separated the two germline ends. CDR3 length equals 13 residues. Germline V gene lookup returns CDR1 MDHEN and CDR2 SYDVKM. The CDR3, as DNA: TGTGCCAGCAGTTTCCCCGGGGGATTTGGCTACACCTTC. This sequence encodes CASSFPGGFGYTF.

The rearrangement links TRBV5-4 to TRBJ1-2; no reliable D call. CDR3 length: 13 residues. CDR1 SGHNT and CDR2 YYREEE come from the germline V gene (reference sequence). Trimming removed 5 bases at V and 3 bases at J, with 11 bases between. CDR3 region: CASRSPGDYGYTF. DNA of the CDR3: TGTGCCAGCAGATCCCCGGGCGACTATGGCTACACCTTC.

As regards this clone: Other nucleotide sequences in the sample specify the same CDR3. This rearrangement joins TRBV10-1 to TRBJ1-5; no clear D. V gave up 0 bases and J gave up 6 bases, with 3 bases separating them. The length of the CDR3 is 12 residues. Germline V gives CDR1 WNHNN, CDR2 SYGVQD (reference sequence). The CDR3 nucleotides read TGCGCCAGCAGTGAGTCGGGTCAGCCCCAGCATTTT. Amino acid sequence: CASSESGQPQHF.

This clone was counted only a few times. The gene calls are TRBV27 and TRBJ2-7; D unclear. V was cut by 5 bases and J by 0 bases, with 11 bases left in between. This CDR3 comprises 14 residues. Germline assignment: CDR1 MNHEY and CDR2 SMNVEV (reference sequence). CDR3 protein: CASSPRYNSYEQYF. The CDR3 nucleotides read TGTGCCAGCAGTCCCCGCTACAACTCCTACGAGCAGTACTTC.

Here the CDR3 reads CASGTQETQYF. The CDR3 DNA sequence: TGTGCCAGCGGTACCCAGGAGACCCAGTACTTC. The chain employs TRBV6-6 and TRBJ2-5; D remains ambiguous. From germline, CDR1 is MNHNY and CDR2 SVGAGI (reference sequence). The length of the CDR3 is 11 residues. V shed 8 bases and J shed 5 bases, with 9 bases lying between them.

The chain is built from TRBV2 and TRBJ2-7; D is unresolved. CDR3 size: 15 residues. Germline loops: CDR1 SNHLY, CDR2 FYNNEI. Trimming cost V 4 bases and J 0 bases, with 13 bases left between them. In DNA, the CDR3 is TGTGCCAGCAGTGGTCAGCTTCAATTCTCCTACGAGCAGTACTTC. As protein: CASSGQLQFSYEQYF.

There are many counts of this clone. The rearrangement joins TRBV6-5 to TRBJ2-4; 7 bases match TRBD1. V lost 8 bases and J lost 0; bases outside the gene matches: 7. This CDR3 has 15 amino acids. Germline CDR1 MNHEY, CDR2 SVGAGI. CDR3 DNA: TGTGCCAGCGCAACAGGGGCACGAGCCAAAAACATTCAGTACTTC. Translated, it gives CASATGARAKNIQYF.

J is TRBJ2-5 and V is TRBV9, with TRBD2 identical over 7 bases. The V gene's germline CDR1 is SGDLS and CDR2 YYNGEE. V was pared by 4 bases and J by 4 bases, with 13 bases of the junction left unmatched. CDR3 length: 16 amino acids. The CDR3 sequence is CASSPLGGRVGETQYF. As DNA, the CDR3 is TGTGCCAGCAGCCCCTTGGGGGGGAGAGTAGGAGAGACCCAGTACTTC.

This CDR3 is CASSPTGGQETQYF. The CDR3 DNA follows: TGTGCCAGCAGCCCAACAGGGGGCCAAGAGACCCAGTACTTC. The chain links TRBV28 to TRBJ2-5; 8 nucleotides align to TRBD1. Per the germline V gene, CDR1 is MDHEN and CDR2 is SYDVKM. After removal of 6 bases from V and 1 base from J, the junction contained 4 bases not matched to a gene. The length of the CDR3 is 14 residues. Complete variable domain (other parts from reference TRBV28 and TRBJ2-5): DVKVTQSSRYLVKRTGEKVFLECVQDMDHENMFWYRQDPGLGLRLIYFSYDVKMKEKGDIPEGYSVSREKKERFSLILESASTNQTSMYLCASSPTGGQETQYFGPGTRLLVL.

This clone was detected only a few times. V and J are TRBV11-2 and TRBJ1-2; weak D call: TRBD1 (6 bases). CDR1 SGHAT and CDR2 FQNNGV come from the germline V gene. The length of the CDR3 is 15 residues. The germline V and J ends were trimmed by 1 base and 1 base, with 10 bases remaining between them. The CDR3 region has the DNA TGTGCCAGCAGCTTAGGGGGGCCCGTTAACTATGGCTACACCTTC. This codes for CASSLGGPVNYGYTF. The variable domain in full, completed from reference TRBV11-2 and TRBJ1-2, reads EAGVAQSPRYKIIEKRQSVAFWCNPISGHATLYWYQQILGQGPKLLIQFQNNGVVDDSQLPKDRFSAERLKGVDSTLKIQPAKLEDSAVYLCASSLGGPVNYGYTFGSGTRLTVV.

This rearrangement joins TRBV2 to TRBJ2-5; D call uncertain. This CDR3 region has 14 residues. CDR1 is SNHLY, CDR2 FYNNEI, per germline. The V and J ends lost 4 bases and 4 bases respectively, with 13 bases between them. The CDR3 is CASSGGAKRETQYF. The CDR3 DNA reads TGTGCCAGCAGTGGAGGCGCCAAAAGAGAGACCCAGTACTTC.

V is TRBV28 and J is TRBJ2-7; a possible D gene is TRBD1 (6 bases). The CDR3 contains 15 residues. Germline-derived CDR1 and CDR2 are MDHEN and SYDVKM. Trimming took 6 bases from V and 2 from J, leaving 17 bases between them. The chain's CDR3 is CASSQIRDNPYEQYF. DNA for the CDR3: TGTGCCAGCAGCCAGATCCGGGACAACCCCTACGAGCAGTACTTC.

The chain couples TRBV15 to TRBJ2-4, with TRBD2 matching 8 bases. From germline, CDR1 is LNHNV and CDR2 YYDKDF (reference sequence). The CDR3 contains 17 residues. Trimming removed 0 bases from V and 1 base from J; junction bases left unmatched: 5. This CDR3 reads CATSRDGEREAKNIQYF. Written as DNA, the CDR3 is TGTGCCACCAGCAGAGATGGGGAGCGGGAGGCCAAAAACATTCAGTACTTC.

The CDR3 DNA reads as TGTGCCAGCAGTCTAGCGGGAGTGTACAATGAGCAGTTCTTC. Translation gives CASSLAGVYNEQFF. The chain carries TRBV11-3 and TRBJ2-1; 10 bases are a match to TRBD2. This CDR3 is 14 amino acids long. Trimming cost V 6 bases and J 4 bases; bases outside gene matches: 3. The germline V gene encodes CDR1 SGHNT and CDR2 YENEEA.

V gene TRBV7-8 combines with J gene TRBJ1-1, with D tentatively TRBD1 (5 bases). Germline V lookup: CDR1 SGHVS, CDR2 FQNEAQ. The CDR3 covers 13 residues. V shed 1 base and J shed 8 bases, with 11 bases lying between them. CDR3 DNA sequence: TGTGCCAGCAGCTTAGGAGGGGCGGGGGAAGCTTTCTTT. Its translation: CASSLGGAGEAFF.

The rearrangement uses TRBV7-2 and TRBJ2-3; 8 positions agree with TRBD1. The J segment lost 1 base and the V segment lost 0 bases, leaving 3 bases of the junction unmatched. This CDR3 spans 16 amino acids. CDR1 is SGHTA, CDR2 FQGNSA, per germline. The CDR3 bases are TGTGCCAGCAGCTTAGCTGCGGGACAGGGCACAGATACGCAGTATTTT. Encoded protein: CASSLAAGQGTDTQYF.

The V and J genes are TRBV18 and TRBJ1-2; 7 bases agree with TRBD1. J was trimmed by 0 bases and V by 4 bases; bases with no gene match: 11. The CDR3 contains 17 residues. CDR1 is KGHSH, CDR2 LQKENI, per germline. The CDR3 region has the DNA TGTGCCAGCTCACGCTCCACAGGGGAGTCGGCTAACTATGGCTACACCTTC. Amino acids: CASSRSTGESANYGYTF.

The V call is TRBV6-5, the J call TRBJ2-7; either TRBD1 or TRBD2 may fit D (5 bases each). CDR3 length: 14 residues. The germline V gene encodes CDR1 MNHEY and CDR2 SVGAGI. Trimming cost V 7 bases and J 4 bases, with 17 bases left between them. The CDR3 sequence is CASTGIGIVYEQYF. Here the CDR3 DNA reads TGTGCCAGCACAGGGATCGGGATAGTGTACGAGCAGTACTTC.

This clone was counted between two and nine times. This rearrangement joins TRBV6-5 to TRBJ2-7, with TRBD2 as a possible D gene (6 bases). CDR3 length: 14 residues. V lost 6 bases, J lost 5 bases, and 17 bases lay in between. Per germline, CDR1 MNHEY and CDR2 SVGAGI. CDR3 nucleotide sequence: TGTGCCAGCAGGATCCTAGGAGGGCCCCACGAGCAGTACTTC. Translated, it gives CASRILGGPHEQYF.

This chain links TRBV18 with TRBJ2-4; the D call may be TRBD1 or TRBD2 (5 bases each). The germline gives CDR1 KGHSH, CDR2 LQKENI. This CDR3 spans 14 amino acids. V was pared by 0 bases and J by 2 bases, with 5 bases between. CDR3 sequence reads: CASSPPGPKNIQYF. The CDR3, as DNA: TGTGCCAGCTCACCACCGGGACCCAAAAACATTCAGTACTTC.

This sequence joins TRBV25-1 and TRBJ2-1, with 9 positions matching TRBD2. Per the germline V gene, CDR1 is MGHDK and CDR2 is SYGVNS. The CDR3 length is 17 residues. Trimming at V came to 3 bases and at J to 6 bases, leaving 12 bases not matched to a gene. The CDR3 loop reads CASSDRLAGRKLNEQFF. The DNA for the CDR3 is TGTGCCAGCAGTGATCGTCTAGCGGGGAGAAAACTCAATGAGCAGTTCTTC. Variable domain in full (rest from reference TRBV25-1 and TRBJ2-1): EADIYQTPRYLVIGTGKKITLECSQTMGHDKMYWYQQDPGMELHLIHYSYGVNSTEKGDLSSESTVSRIRTEHFPLTLESARPSHTSQYLCASSDRLAGRKLNEQFFGPGTRLTVL.

This sequence joins TRBV28 and TRBJ2-7; D may be TRBD2 (5 bases). The V gene lost 7 bases and the J gene lost 5 bases, with 18 bases spanning the gap. There are 14 residues in the CDR3. Germline V lookup: CDR1 MDHEN, CDR2 SYDVKM. DNA of the CDR3: TGTGCCAGCAATAACATCGCGGGCAGCCACGAGCAGTACTTC. It translates to CASNNIAGSHEQYF.